This T cell receptor (beta chain) derives from a study of untreated major depressive disorder. Broader study findings: Findings may not generalize because the study sample was small. Compared with controls, depressed patients showed more TRBV05-01 (Vbeta 5.1) usage in CD4+ T cells.

From germline, CDR1 is SGDLS and CDR2 YYNGEE. The CDR3 runs to 13 residues. Trimming pared 2 bases from V and 4 bases from J, leaving 9 bases between. Repertoires were generated with immunoSEQ multiplex PCR, while TCRdb's copy carries only in-frame clones and drops some. The top ten clones hold 0.75% to 0.85% of a sample with around 13,000 clones, 80% to 95% of them seen once. To note about this clone: Antigen specificity is unknown.

Patients scored at least 18 on the Hamilton Depression Scale with DSM-IV major depression. Participants with major medical conditions, Axis I/II comorbidities, regular medication or illicit drug use were excluded. CD4+ T cells were isolated from thawed PBMCs by magnetic negative selection. The sample taken for sequencing was CD4+ T cells from PBMCs. The source is a man under 40 with major depressive disorder. The J gene is TRBJ1-2, the V gene TRBV9; D call uncertain. The CDR3 loop reads CASSVGESYGYTF. The CDR3 nucleotides are TGTGCCAGCAGCGTGGGAGAAAGCTATGGCTACACCTTC.